The 7 T cell receptor beta chains listed next were all sequenced from one sample in a study of T cells in Graves' hyperthyroidism and ophthalmopathy. Amplification of TCR beta CDR3 regions was performed using RNA transcripts as template. Initially, a first-round RT-PCR of the TCR CDR3 employed the HTBI primer set. TCRdb re-analysed the multiplex PCR reads in MiXCR, keeping a single row per CDR3 protein. This table has a few hundred thousand distinct CDR3 sequences, approximately 16% appearing once. The sample was blood. The origin of the receptors is a woman in her fifties or sixties with Graves' ophthalmopathy.

This sequence joins TRBV27 and TRBJ1-2; no definite D call. The V end was cut by 3 bases, the J end by 8 bases, with 16 bases between. CDR3 length: 14 residues. Germline lookup yields CDR1 MNHEY and CDR2 SMNVEV (reference sequence). The CDR3 DNA reads as TGTGCCAGCAGTTTGTACGACGCGACTGGGGGCTACACCTTC. As protein: CASSLYDATGGYTF.

Concerning this clonotype itself: Relative to the germline gene, one junction end is altered; a read error may explain this. The V gene is TRBV29-1, the J gene TRBJ2-1, with 7 bases aligning to TRBD2. CDR1 and CDR2 (germline): SQVTM, ANQGSEA. The CDR3 is 14 amino acids. CDR3 amino acids: CSTSGAPSYNERFF. The CDR3 coding sequence is TGCAGCACCAGCGGGGCCCCTTCCTACAATGAGCGGTTCTTC.

In this sample, this clonotype turned up many times. This rearrangement joins TRBV7-8 to TRBJ2-5; D unresolved. This CDR3 spans 14 amino acids. Germline assignment: CDR1 SGHVS and CDR2 FQNEAQ. V was pared by 1 base and J by 5 bases, with 11 bases between. The CDR3 is CASSLVTLSETQYF. For the CDR3, the DNA is TGTGCCAGCAGCTTAGTAACGCTTTCGGAGACCCAGTACTTC.

This clonotype has just a few counts. The chain couples TRBV27 to TRBJ2-1, with 12 bases fitting TRBD2. V lost 11 bases, J lost 7 bases, and 18 bases stayed unmatched. The CDR3 sequence is 17 residues long. The germline gives CDR1 MNHEY, CDR2 SMNVEV (reference sequence). This CDR3 reads CASTQRLTSGSLNEQFF. The CDR3 region has the DNA TGTGCCTCCACACAGCGACTGACTAGCGGGAGTTTGAATGAGCAGTTCTTC.

This rearrangement joins TRBV29-1 to TRBJ2-1; D is possibly TRBD1 (5 bases). The V gene's germline CDR1 is SQVTM and CDR2 ANQGSEA. With 4 bases removed from V and 7 bases from J, the gap between germline ends came to 17 bases. The CDR3 spans 14 residues. The CDR3 bases are TGCAGCGTTGGGCGGCAGGGTCAGGAAAATGAGCAGTTCTTC. Its translation: CSVGRQGQENEQFF.

This clonotype came up a few times. Possible read error: a much larger clone is one base away. The chain is built from TRBV7-8 and TRBJ2-7; 8 nucleotides agree with TRBD2. Germline values: CDR1 SGHVS, CDR2 FQNEAQ. CDR3 length: 17 residues. The CDR3, as DNA: TGTGCCAGCAGTCCTAACGCGGGAGGAAGGTCTCGCCACGAGCGGTACTTC. Encoded protein: CASSPNAGGRSRHERYF.

In its sample, this clonotype was seen a few times. A junction boundary mismatches the germline segment, possibly from a read error. The chain joins TRBV3-1 to TRBJ2-2, with D unclear. This CDR3 is 14 amino acids long. Germline V lookup: CDR1 LGHDT, CDR2 YNNKEL (reference sequence). The DNA of the CDR3 is TGTGCCAGCAGCCTGCGACCCAACATCGGGGAGCTGTTTTTT. This codes for CASSLRPNIGELFF.